This T cell receptor beta chain was identified in a study of T cells in Graves' hyperthyroidism and ophthalmopathy. Amplification targeted TCR beta CDR3 regions from RNA transcripts. TCR CDR3 underwent first-round RT-PCR with the HTBI primer set. TCRdb itself ran the multiplex PCR reads through MiXCR, one entry per CDR3 protein. The sample carries more than 300,000 distinct CDR3 sequences, approximately 15% recorded once. Study-wide findings and caveats: Peripheral blood also featured most of the thyroid clonotypes expanded above 0.001.

The hyperthyroidism patients had all been newly diagnosed, and their disease duration was under 2 months. Their ages ranged from 18 to 65 years. Diagnostic decisions used clinical symptoms, serum thyroxine and TRAb, thyroid ultrasound and orbital computed tomography. PBMCs were obtained from 10 ml fresh peripheral blood. This clonotype was seen many times. What it recognizes is unknown. The length of the CDR3 is 14 residues. The junction had 8 bases not matched to a gene; V was cut back by 6 bases and J by 4 bases. Germline V gives CDR1 DFQATT, CDR2 SNEGSKA (reference sequence). This TCR was sampled from a young woman with Graves' hyperthyroidism. The V gene is TRBV20-1, the J gene TRBJ2-1; 8 positions match TRBD2. Sequenced input: blood. The CDR3 here is CSAVAGGLYNEQFF. In DNA form, the CDR3 reads TGCAGTGCGGTGGCGGGAGGTTTATACAATGAGCAGTTCTTC.